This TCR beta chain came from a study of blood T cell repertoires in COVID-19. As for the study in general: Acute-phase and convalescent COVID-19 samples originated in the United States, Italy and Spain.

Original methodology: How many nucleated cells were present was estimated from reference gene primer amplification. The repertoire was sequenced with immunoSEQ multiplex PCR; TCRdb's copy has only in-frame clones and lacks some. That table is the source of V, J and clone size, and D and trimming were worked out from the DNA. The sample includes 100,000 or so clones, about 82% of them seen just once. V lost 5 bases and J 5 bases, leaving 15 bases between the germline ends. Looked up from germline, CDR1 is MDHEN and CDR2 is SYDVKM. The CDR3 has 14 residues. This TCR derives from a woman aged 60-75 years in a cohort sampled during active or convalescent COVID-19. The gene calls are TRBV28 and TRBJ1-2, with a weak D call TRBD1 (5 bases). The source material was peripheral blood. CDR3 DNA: TGTGCCAGCAGTAAAGGAGGAGGGACTTATGGCTACACCTTC. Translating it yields CASSKGGGTYGYTF.